These 26 T cell receptor beta chains were all obtained from the same sample, sequenced in a study of T cell changes during pregnancy in multiple sclerosis. Data came from immunoSEQ multiplex PCR; TCRdb stores just in-frame clones and leaves some out. The sample contains around 100,000 clones, approximately 90% of which appear only once. Specimen: peripheral blood, collected after pregnancy. All receptors come from a female donor with multiple sclerosis, enrolled in a pregnancy study.

This clone has a handful of counts. The chain uses TRBV25-1 and TRBJ1-2; the D gene is possibly TRBD1 (6 bases). The V end was cut by 5 bases, the J end by 9 bases, with 22 bases between. Germline-derived CDR1 and CDR2 are MGHDK and SYGVNS. The CDR3 covers 15 residues. CDR3 coding DNA: TGTGCCAGCAGTACTCAAACAGGGCTCCTCCGTCGCTACACCTTC. It encodes CASSTQTGLLRRYTF.

The chain carries TRBV5-1 and TRBJ1-4; D is unclear. The CDR3 extends over 13 amino acids. CDR1 is SGHRS and CDR2 is YFSETQ in the germline V gene. V was trimmed by 4 bases and J by 6 bases, leaving 10 bases between them. The CDR3 DNA reads as TGCGCCAGCAGCCCGGGTCCCGATGAAAAACTGTTTTTT. Protein sequence: CASSPGPDEKLFF.

The V call is TRBV25-1, the J call TRBJ1-6, with TRBD1 identical over 8 bases. J lost 9 bases, V lost 4 bases, and 11 bases had no gene match. The length of the CDR3 is 16 residues. Looked up from germline, CDR1 is MGHDK and CDR2 is SYGVNS. DNA of the CDR3: TGTGCCAGCAGTGTGGCGGGGACAGGAGAAAGTTCACCCCTCCACTTT. This gives the protein CASSVAGTGESSPLHF.

The chain carries TRBV5-1 and TRBJ1-1; possible D gene TRBD1, 6 bases. The CDR3 length is 15 residues. Germline assignment: CDR1 SGHRS and CDR2 YFSETQ. V dropped 1 base and J dropped 3 bases, with 13 bases sitting between them. DNA of the CDR3: TGCGCCAGCAGCTTGTTGGGCAGGGGTGACACTGAAGCTTTCTTT. Protein product: CASSLLGRGDTEAFF.

The rearrangement uses TRBV4-1 and TRBJ2-5; D perhaps matches TRBD2 (5 bases). The CDR3 sequence is 18 residues long. Trimming pared 4 bases from V and 1 base from J, leaving 22 bases between. CDR1 MGHRA and CDR2 YSYEKL come from the germline V gene. CDR3 sequence: CASSLEGLTSTRQETQYF. In nucleotides, the CDR3 is TGCGCCAGCAGCCTAGAGGGCCTAACTTCAACCCGCCAAGAGACCCAGTACTTC.

The chain has TRBV7-2 and TRBJ2-7; a possible D gene is TRBD1 (5 bases). The CDR3 totals 15 residues. V gave up 1 base and J gave up 1 base, with 11 bases separating them. The germline CDR1 and CDR2 sequences are SGHTA and FQGNSA. The CDR3 coding sequence is TGTGCCAGCAGCTTAGGGGCCAGGGTGTCCTACGAGCAGTACTTC. It translates to CASSLGARVSYEQYF.

The V and J genes are TRBV6-1 and TRBJ2-2; unclear D gene. CDR1 MNHNS and CDR2 SASEGT come from the germline V gene. The CDR3 is 13 residues long. V was cut by 2 bases and J by 4 bases, with 5 bases left in between. The CDR3 nucleotides read TGTGCCAGCAGTGAAACATCCACCGGGGAGCTGTTTTTT. The encoded protein is CASSETSTGELFF.

The V and J genes are TRBV15 and TRBJ1-2; 7 bases match TRBD1. CDR3 size: 14 residues. Losses at the gene ends were 8 bases for V and 8 bases for J; bases not matched to a gene: 14. Germline CDR1 is LNHNV and CDR2 is YYDKDF (reference sequence). The CDR3 DNA reads TGTGCCACCGCCTCCACGGGCAGGGGGTTAGGCTACACCTTC. Its translation is CATASTGRGLGYTF.

The chain carries TRBV5-1 and TRBJ2-2, with TRBD2 identical over 7 bases. The CDR3 runs 14 residues. With 4 bases clipped from V and 6 bases from J, the junction kept 6 bases outside the gene matches. Germline V CDR1 and CDR2: SGHRS, YFSETQ. Here the CDR3 reads CASSPGGTPGELFF. CDR3 bases: TGCGCCAGCAGCCCCGGGGGGACCCCCGGGGAGCTGTTTTTT.

The chain carries TRBV27 and TRBJ2-5; no reliable D call. Germline V gene data show CDR1 as MNHEY and CDR2 as SMNVEV (reference sequence). The V gene lost 2 bases and the J gene lost 2 bases, with 6 bases spanning the gap. This CDR3 is built from 13 residues. The chain's CDR3 is CASSLVPQETQYF. Here the CDR3 DNA reads TGTGCCAGCAGTTTAGTCCCTCAAGAGACCCAGTACTTC.

V and J are TRBV28 and TRBJ1-4, with TRBD1 as a possible D gene (5 bases). The ends were cut back, 9 bases at V and 8 bases at J, with 13 bases in the middle. Germline CDR1 MDHEN, CDR2 SYDVKM. The CDR3 contains 12 residues. The DNA of the CDR3 is TGTGCCAGTGGGGGGAACGGGGAAAAACTGTTTTTT. It codes for CASGGNGEKLFF. Together with reference TRBV28 and TRBJ1-4, the CDR3 gives the full variable domain: DVKVTQSSRYLVKRTGEKVFLECVQDMDHENMFWYRQDPGLGLRLIYFSYDVKMKEKGDIPEGYSVSREKKERFSLILESASTNQTSMYLCASGGNGEKLFFGSGTQLSVL.

CDR3 coding DNA: TGTGCCAGCAGCCCGACAGGGTGGGACGAAAAACTGTTTTTT. Its protein product is CASSPTGWDEKLFF. This chain links TRBV2 with TRBJ1-4; 7 bases are a match to TRBD1. This CDR3 contains 14 residues. J gave up 8 bases and V 6 bases, and 9 bases lay outside the gene matches. Germline values: CDR1 SNHLY, CDR2 FYNNEI.

The V gene is TRBV7-8, the J gene TRBJ2-2; tentative D call: TRBD2 (6 bases). CDR1 and CDR2 from the germline V gene are SGHVS and FQNEAQ. The CDR3 length is 18 residues. V lost 1 base, J lost 1 base, and 16 bases lay in between. The CDR3 region has the DNA TGTGCCAGCAGCTTAGTCGTTTGGGGGGAAATGAACACCGGGGAGCTGTTTTTT. Translation gives CASSLVVWGEMNTGELFF.

CDR3 nucleotide sequence: TGCGCCAGCAGCTTTCAAGGGGGCGGGAATGAGCAGTTCTTC. Amino acid sequence: CASSFQGGGNEQFF. This rearrangement joins TRBV5-1 to TRBJ2-1; TRBD1 aligns across 7 bases. Germline V gives CDR1 SGHRS, CDR2 YFSETQ. V was pared by 2 bases and J by 7 bases, with 6 bases of the junction left unmatched. CDR3 length: 14 amino acids.

V and J are TRBV7-6 and TRBJ1-5, with 7 bases lining up with TRBD1. The germline V gene has CDR1 SGHVS and CDR2 FNYEAQ. This CDR3 spans 13 amino acids. The V segment lost 5 bases and the J segment 8 bases; nucleotides outside the gene matches: 6. The CDR3 protein is CASSLTGDKPQHF. DNA of the CDR3: TGTGCCAGCAGCCTCACAGGGGATAAGCCCCAGCATTTT.

The CDR3 DNA follows: TGTGCCAGCAGCTCCTCAACTAGCGGATCCTACAATGAGCAGTTCTTC. Its translation: CASSSSTSGSYNEQFF. The chain has TRBV28 and TRBJ2-1; TRBD2 matches 8 bases. This CDR3 spans 16 amino acids. CDR1 and CDR2 (germline): MDHEN, SYDVKM. V lost 6 bases and J lost 1; bases outside the gene matches: 8.

The rearrangement links TRBV14 to TRBJ2-3; 11 bases are a match to TRBD2. This CDR3 has 18 residues. CDR1 is SGHDN, CDR2 FVKESK, per germline. J gave up 2 bases and V 0 bases, and 7 bases lay outside the gene matches. The DNA for the CDR3 is TGTGCCAGCAGCCAAGATTCGTTACTAGCGGGGGCCACAGATACGCAGTATTTT. Protein product: CASSQDSLLAGATDTQYF.

V gene TRBV27 combines with J gene TRBJ2-1; 9 bases align to TRBD1. V lost 5 bases to trimming and J lost 4 bases; unmatched junction nucleotides: 24. CDR1 is MNHEY, CDR2 SMNVEV, per germline (reference sequence). This CDR3 is built from 21 residues. The CDR3 DNA reads TGTGCCAGCAGTCTTCCAACTTTCGGGGGTTTGGGGACAGGGACATACAATGAGCAGTTCTTC. Encoded protein: CASSLPTFGGLGTGTYNEQFF.

The chain carries TRBV5-1 and TRBJ2-3, with a tentative D call TRBD2 (6 bases). The CDR3 consists of 14 residues. The V and J ends lost 4 bases and 1 base respectively, with 10 bases between them. Germline lookup yields CDR1 SGHRS and CDR2 YFSETQ. The CDR3 sequence: CASSVGGRTDTQYF. As DNA, the CDR3 is TGCGCCAGCAGCGTAGGAGGGCGCACAGATACGCAGTATTTT. Combining the CDR3 with reference TRBV5-1 and TRBJ2-3 gives the whole variable domain KAGVTQTPRYLIKTRGQQVTLSCSPISGHRSVSWYQQTPGQGLQFLFEYFSETQRNKGNFPGRFSGRQFSNSRSEMNVSTLELGDSALYLCASSVGGRTDTQYFGPGTRLTVL.

This clone showed up just once. The genes are TRBV2 and TRBJ2-7, with D unclear. Germline CDR1 is SNHLY and CDR2 is FYNNEI. The V end was cut by 4 bases, the J end by 4 bases, with 8 bases between. The CDR3 sequence is 12 residues long. The CDR3 DNA reads TGTGCCAGCAGTGGCCAGGATTACGAGCAGTACTTC. Translation gives CASSGQDYEQYF.

This clone occurred a few times. This chain joins TRBV12-5 and TRBJ1-2, with 8 positions matching TRBD1. The length of the CDR3 is 13 residues. V was clipped by 7 bases and J by 5 bases; unmatched bases: 6. Germline CDR1 reads LGHNT; CDR2 reads FRNRAP. CDR3 loop: CASDEGQAYGYTF. In nucleotides, the CDR3 is TGTGCTAGTGACGAGGGACAGGCGTATGGCTACACCTTC.

The chain combines TRBV28 with TRBJ2-7, with D possibly matching TRBD1 (5 bases). This CDR3 is built from 13 residues. Trimming took off 6 bases at V and 3 bases at J, with 12 bases between the two ends. CDR1 is MDHEN, CDR2 SYDVKM, per germline. The CDR3 here is CASRTDGNYEQYF. Here the CDR3 DNA reads TGTGCCAGCAGGACAGACGGCAACTACGAGCAGTACTTC. Combining the CDR3 with reference TRBV28 and TRBJ2-7 gives the whole variable domain DVKVTQSSRYLVKRTGEKVFLECVQDMDHENMFWYRQDPGLGLRLIYFSYDVKMKEKGDIPEGYSVSREKKERFSLILESASTNQTSMYLCASRTDGNYEQYFGPGTRLTVT.

The rearrangement joins TRBV5-1 to TRBJ2-6; D possibly corresponds to TRBD2 (5 bases). Germline loops: CDR1 SGHRS, CDR2 YFSETQ. CDR3 length equals 16 residues. V was cut by 3 bases and J by 2 bases, with 12 bases left in between. In DNA form, the CDR3 reads TGCGCCAGCAGCTCGGGGTGGGGAGCTGGGGCCAACGTCCTGACTTTC. This gives the protein CASSSGWGAGANVLTF.

The genes are TRBV7-2 and TRBJ2-1; 7 bases are a match to TRBD1. The ends lost 3 bases at V and 8 bases at J; junction bases unmatched: 10. CDR1 and CDR2 (germline): SGHTA, FQGNSA. The CDR3 has 15 amino acids. Here the CDR3 reads CASSLSQGFGDEQFF. The CDR3, as DNA: TGTGCCAGCAGCTTGTCACAGGGGTTTGGCGATGAGCAGTTCTTC. The complete variable domain, with remaining parts taken from reference TRBV7-2 and TRBJ2-1, reads GAGVSQSPSNKVTEKGKDVELRCDPISGHTALYWYRQSLGQGLEFLIYFQGNSAPDKSGLPSDRFSAERTGGSVSTLTIQRTQQEDSAVYLCASSLSQGFGDEQFFGPGTRLTVL.

CDR3 sequence reads: CASSLSTEQYF. As DNA, the CDR3 is TGTGCCAGCAGTCTTAGCACCGAGCAGTACTTC. V and J are TRBV7-9 and TRBJ2-7; D uncertain. Germline V lookup: CDR1 SEHNR, CDR2 FQNEAQ (reference sequence). This CDR3 has 11 amino acids. Trimming pared 6 bases from V and 6 bases from J, leaving 9 bases between.

This chain uses TRBV30 with TRBJ2-7; D is perhaps TRBD2 (5 bases). CDR1 and CDR2 (germline): GTSNPN, SVGIG (reference sequence). Trimming cost V 3 bases and J 2 bases, with 11 bases left between them. The CDR3 covers 13 residues. The CDR3 nucleotides are TGTGCCTGGAGCTCCGGGAATGCCTACGAGCAGTACTTC. This codes for CAWSSGNAYEQYF.